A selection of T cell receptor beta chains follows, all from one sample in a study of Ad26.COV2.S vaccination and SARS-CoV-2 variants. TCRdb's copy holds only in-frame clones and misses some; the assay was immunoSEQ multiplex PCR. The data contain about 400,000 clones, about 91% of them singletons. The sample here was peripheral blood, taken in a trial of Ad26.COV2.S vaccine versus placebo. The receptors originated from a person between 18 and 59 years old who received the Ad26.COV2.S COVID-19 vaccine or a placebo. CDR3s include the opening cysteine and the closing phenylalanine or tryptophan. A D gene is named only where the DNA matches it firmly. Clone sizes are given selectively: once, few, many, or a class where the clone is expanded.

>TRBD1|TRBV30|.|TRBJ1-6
CAWSGQENSPLHF
TGTGCCTGGAGCGGACAGGAAAATTCACCCCTCCACTTT
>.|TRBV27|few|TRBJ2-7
CASSTGTFYEQYF
TGTGCCAGCAGTACCGGGACATTCTACGAGCAGTACTTC
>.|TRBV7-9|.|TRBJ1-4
CASSLAGGDEKLFF
TGTGCCAGCAGCTTAGCGGGTGGAGATGAAAAACTGTTTTTT
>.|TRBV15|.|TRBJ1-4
CATSRDLWWGKNDEKLFF
TGTGCCACCAGCAGAGATCTCTGGTGGGGGAAGAACGATGAAAAACTGTTTTTT
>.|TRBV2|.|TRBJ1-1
CASSGTPSIMNTEAFF
TGTGCCAGCTCCGGGACACCTAGTATTATGAACACTGAAGCTTTCTTT
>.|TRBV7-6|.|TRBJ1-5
CASSLDSNQPQHF
TGTGCCAGCAGCCTGGACAGCAATCAGCCCCAGCATTTT
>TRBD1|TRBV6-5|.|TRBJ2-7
CASRDRDRAYEQYF
TGTGCCAGCAGGGACCGGGACAGGGCCTACGAGCAGTACTTC
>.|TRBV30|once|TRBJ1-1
CAWSVGSRFMNTEAFF
TGTGCCTGGAGTGTCGGGTCGCGGTTCATGAACACTGAAGCTTTCTTT
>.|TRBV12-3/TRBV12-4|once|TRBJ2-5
CASSQKGGETQYF
TGTGCCAGCAGCCAAAAGGGTGGAGAGACCCAGTACTTC
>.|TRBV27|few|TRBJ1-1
CASSPGDRLSAEAFF
TGTGCCAGCAGTCCGGGGGACCGCTTGAGCGCTGAAGCTTTCTTT
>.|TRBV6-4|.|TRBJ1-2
CASSDPDDSPGNGYTF
TGTGCCAGCAGTGACCCAGATGACAGCCCGGGAAATGGCTACACCTTC
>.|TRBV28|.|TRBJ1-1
CASSLSVTEAFF
TGTGCCAGCAGTTTATCCGTCACTGAAGCTTTCTTT
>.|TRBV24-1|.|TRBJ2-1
CATSRRNNEQFF
TGTGCCACCAGTCGGAGGAACAATGAGCAGTTCTTC
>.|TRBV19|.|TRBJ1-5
CASSIGGTVRWQPQHF
TGTGCCAGTAGTATTGGAGGCACAGTCCGTTGGCAGCCCCAGCATTTT
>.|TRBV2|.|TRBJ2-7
CASSEVLSGYEQYF
TGTGCCAGCAGTGAGGTGCTCTCGGGATACGAGCAGTACTTC
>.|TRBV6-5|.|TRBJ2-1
CASSFGRGSYNEQFF
TGTGCCAGCAGTTTCGGGCGGGGCTCCTACAATGAGCAGTTCTTC
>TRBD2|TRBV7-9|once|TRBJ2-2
CASSLAQRGTGELFF
TGTGCCAGCAGCTTAGCACAGCGGGGCACCGGGGAGCTGTTTTTT
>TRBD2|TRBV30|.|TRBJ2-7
CAWSVRSGTPYEQYF
TGTGCCTGGAGTGTACGTAGCGGGACCCCCTACGAGCAGTACTTC
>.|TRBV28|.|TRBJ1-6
CASSPTEGLHHSPLHF
TGTGCCAGCAGCCCCACGGAGGGTCTCCACCATTCACCCCTCCACTTT
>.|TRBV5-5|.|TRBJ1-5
CASSLEARFNQPQHF
TGTGCCAGCAGCTTGGAGGCGAGGTTCAATCAGCCCCAGCATTTT
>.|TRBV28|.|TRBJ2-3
CASPPRGITDTQYF
TGTGCCAGCCCACCCCGGGGCATCACAGATACGCAGTATTTT
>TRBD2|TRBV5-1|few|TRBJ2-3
CASRRSAGSTDTQYF
TGCGCCAGCAGGCGTTCAGCGGGGAGCACAGATACGCAGTATTTT